The T cell receptor beta chain under discussion was sequenced for a study of T cell responses to AZD1222 COVID-19 vaccine. Study-level results: Mapped onto spike, vaccine-associated CD4 TCRs spanned it and were dominant at 160-218 and 743-854. Donors skewed white British and female; clonal diversity was possibly underestimated. Repertoires in all cases were sampled only once the peak T cell response had passed. Reports indicate that nearly half of spike-specific TCRs are directed at unmutated variant regions.

Measured with immunoSEQ multiplex PCR; TCRdb has only the in-frame clones, and not every one. The table includes around 200,000 clones, roughly 90% detected once. This clone has a single count. Its target is unknown. V was pared by 7 bases and J by 8 bases, with 15 bases between. CDR3 length: 12 residues. Germline V CDR1 and CDR2: SGHRS, YFSETQ. The chain uses TRBV5-1 and TRBJ1-1; weak D call: TRBD1 (6 bases). The source of this sequence is an adult in good health. The sequenced sample was peripheral blood, obtained on day 0 of AZD1222 vaccination. The CDR3 protein is CASAVTGLEAFF. DNA for the CDR3: TGCGCCAGCGCTGTGACAGGCCTGGAAGCTTTCTTT.